This is a list of T cell receptor beta chains from one sample in a study of cytomegalovirus exposure and HLA in healthy donors. The data were produced by immunoSEQ multiplex PCR, yet TCRdb's version contains in-frame clones alone and is incomplete. The table lists 150,000 to 200,000 clones, approximately 80% of them singletons. Sequenced: PBMCs. These receptors were taken from a woman in her twenties or thirties in good health and CMV-seronegative. CDR3s include the opening cysteine and the closing phenylalanine or tryptophan. Each record gives: D gene, V gene, J gene, clone size, CDR3 protein, CDR3 DNA. The D gene is left open where the match is weak. The listing skips clone size in some rows; elsewhere it reads once, few, many or a size class.

NA	TRBV30	TRBJ1-4	NA	CAWSVLFHKNRDTRRGEKLFF	TGTGCCTGGAGTGTACTCTTCCACAAAAACCGGGACACAAGAAGAGGTGAAAAACTGTTTTTT
TRBD2	TRBV25-1	TRBJ2-3	NA	CASSGSGTITDTQYF	TGTGCCAGCAGTGGTAGCGGGACCATCACAGATACGCAGTATTTT
TRBD1	TRBV19	TRBJ2-7	NA	CASSIGQGYEQYF	TGTGCCAGTAGTATTGGACAGGGTTACGAGCAGTACTTC
TRBD2	TRBV9	TRBJ2-7	NA	CASSPRGLAGWEQYF	TGTGCCAGCAGCCCCCGCGGACTAGCGGGGTGGGAGCAGTACTTC
NA	TRBV19	TRBJ1-4	NA	CASRSQGSGEKLFF	TGTGCCAGTAGGAGTCAGGGGAGTGGAGAAAAACTGTTTTTT
NA	TRBV5-1	TRBJ1-6	NA	CASSLADNSPLHF	TGCGCCAGCAGCTTGGCCGATAATTCACCCCTCCACTTT
NA	TRBV4-1	TRBJ1-5	NA	CASSTLAIGSNQPQHF	TGCGCCAGCAGCACCTTAGCTATAGGATCCAATCAGCCCCAGCATTTT
TRBD1	TRBV29-1	TRBJ2-7	NA	CSVALQGASYEQYF	TGCAGCGTTGCCCTACAGGGGGCTTCCTACGAGCAGTACTTC
TRBD2	TRBV7-3	TRBJ2-3	NA	CASSSGTSGSTDTQYF	TGTGCCAGCAGCTCCGGGACTAGCGGGAGCACAGATACGCAGTATTTT
NA	TRBV30	TRBJ1-4	NA	CAWSEGGEEYEKLFF	TGTGCCTGGAGTGAGGGGGGGGAGGAATACGAAAAACTGTTTTTT
TRBD1	TRBV11-3	TRBJ2-7	once	CAIRGPHRGRSPEYF	TGTGCGATCCGAGGGCCCCACAGGGGGCGCTCCCCGGAGTACTTC
NA	TRBV2	TRBJ1-5	NA	CASRPGSNQPQHF	TGTGCCAGCAGACCGGGGAGCAATCAGCCCCAGCATTTT
NA	TRBV5-1	TRBJ1-3	NA	CASSLQGISGNTIYF	TGCGCCAGCAGCTTGCAGGGTATCTCTGGAAACACCATATATTTT
NA	TRBV15	TRBJ2-1	few	CATSPTVAGSYNEQFF	TGTGCCACCAGCCCCACGGTGGCGGGAAGCTACAATGAGCAGTTCTTC
TRBD1	TRBV5-1	TRBJ1-5	NA	CASSKFGQGDQPQHF	TGCGCCAGCAGCAAATTCGGACAGGGGGATCAGCCCCAGCATTTT
NA	TRBV28	TRBJ2-1	NA	CASGGGYNEQFF	TGTGCCAGCGGAGGCGGCTACAATGAGCAGTTCTTC
TRBD1	TRBV27	TRBJ1-2	NA	CASSVLAGTGAGYTF	TGTGCCAGCAGCGTTCTAGCCGGGACAGGTGCTGGCTACACCTTC
NA	TRBV18	TRBJ2-7	NA	CASSPMEGVYEQYF	TGTGCCAGCTCACCAATGGAGGGAGTGTACGAGCAGTACTTC
NA	TRBV5-5	TRBJ1-6	NA	CASSFSGGNSPLHF	TGTGCCAGCAGCTTCTCCGGGGGGAATTCACCCCTCCACTTT
NA	TRBV29-1	TRBJ1-1	NA	CSANTGGRETEAFF	TGCAGCGCCAACACCGGGGGGCGGGAGACTGAAGCTTTCTTT
TRBD2	TRBV19	TRBJ2-5	NA	CASSRLAGGQETQYF	TGTGCCAGTAGCCGACTAGCGGGGGGCCAAGAGACCCAGTACTTC
NA	TRBV25-1	TRBJ2-2	NA	CASQGLNGGLNTGELFF	TGTGCCAGCCAGGGCCTCAACGGCGGATTGAACACCGGGGAGCTGTTTTTT
NA	TRBV27	TRBJ2-1	NA	CASSSLGGGGEQFF	TGTGCCAGCAGTTCACTGGGGGGAGGGGGTGAGCAGTTCTTC
TRBD1	TRBV5-1	TRBJ2-2	NA	CASSFRQGSPGELFF	TGCGCCAGCAGCTTCCGACAGGGGAGTCCCGGGGAGCTGTTTTTT
NA	TRBV4-1	TRBJ1-2	NA	CASSQDLRDGYTF	TGCGCCAGCAGCCAAGATCTCAGGGATGGCTACACCTTC
TRBD2	TRBV9	TRBJ2-1	NA	CASSAGVAGTLYNEQFF	TGTGCCAGCAGCGCGGGAGTAGCGGGAACTCTTTACAATGAGCAGTTCTTC
NA	TRBV7-9	TRBJ1-5	NA	CASSQEGGWPQHF	TGTGCCAGCAGCCAAGAGGGCGGCTGGCCCCAGCATTTT
NA	TRBV5-5	TRBJ1-1	NA	CASSLQRVNTEAFF	TGTGCCAGCAGCTTGCAGAGGGTGAACACTGAAGCTTTCTTT
NA	TRBV29-1	TRBJ1-2	NA	CSVAGRVANYGYTF	TGCAGCGTTGCCGGCAGGGTAGCTAACTATGGCTACACCTTC
NA	TRBV7-2	TRBJ1-1	NA	CASSLASTTEAFF	TGTGCCAGCAGCTTAGCGTCTACCACTGAAGCTTTCTTT
NA	TRBV19	TRBJ1-1	NA	CASSMGGLTGTEAFF	TGTGCCAGTAGTATGGGGGGACTCACAGGAACTGAAGCTTTCTTT
NA	TRBV5-4	TRBJ2-2	few	CASSSRDFNTGELFF	TGTGCCAGCAGCTCCAGGGACTTTAACACCGGGGAGCTGTTTTTT
TRBD1	TRBV6-1	TRBJ1-4	NA	CASSGPGQGGLTNEKLFF	TGTGCCAGCAGTGGGCCCGGACAGGGGGGGTTAACTAATGAAAAACTGTTTTTT
NA	TRBV28	TRBJ2-5	NA	CASSSHGGGKETQYF	TGTGCCAGCAGTTCTCACGGGGGTGGGAAAGAGACCCAGTACTTC
NA	TRBV19	TRBJ2-7	NA	CASRSGSEQYF	TGTGCCAGTAGATCGGGATCCGAGCAGTACTTC
TRBD1	TRBV15	TRBJ2-2	NA	CATSRELGQMGTGELFF	TGTGCCACCAGCAGGGAATTGGGACAGATGGGGACCGGGGAGCTGTTTTTT